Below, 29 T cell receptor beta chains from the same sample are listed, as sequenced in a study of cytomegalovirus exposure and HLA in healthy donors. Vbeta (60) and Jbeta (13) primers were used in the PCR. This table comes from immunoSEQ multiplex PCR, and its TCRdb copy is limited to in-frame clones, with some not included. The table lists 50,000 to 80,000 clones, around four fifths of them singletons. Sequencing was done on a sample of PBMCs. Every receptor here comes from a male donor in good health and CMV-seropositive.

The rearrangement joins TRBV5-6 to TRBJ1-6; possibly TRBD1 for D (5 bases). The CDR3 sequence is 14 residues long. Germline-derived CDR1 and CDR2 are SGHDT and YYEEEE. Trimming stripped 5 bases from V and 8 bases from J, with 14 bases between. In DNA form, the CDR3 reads TGTGCCAGCAGAACCAAAGGGGTGGATTCACCCCTCCACTTT. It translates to CASRTKGVDSPLHF.

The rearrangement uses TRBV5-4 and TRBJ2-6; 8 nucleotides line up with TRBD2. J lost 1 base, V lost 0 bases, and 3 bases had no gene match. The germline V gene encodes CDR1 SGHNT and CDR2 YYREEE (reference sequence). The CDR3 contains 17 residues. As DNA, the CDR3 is TGTGCCAGCAGCTTGGAGACTAGCGTATCTGGGGCCAACGTCCTGACTTTC. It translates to CASSLETSVSGANVLTF.

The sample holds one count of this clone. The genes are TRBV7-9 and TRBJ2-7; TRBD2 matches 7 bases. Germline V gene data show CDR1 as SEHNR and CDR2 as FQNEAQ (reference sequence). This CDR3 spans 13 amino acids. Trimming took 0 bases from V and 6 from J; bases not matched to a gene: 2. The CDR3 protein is CASSLAGGAEQYF. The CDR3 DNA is TGTGCCAGCAGCTTAGCGGGAGGGGCCGAGCAGTACTTC.

The CDR3 protein is CASSLRTGGDYGYTF. The CDR3 DNA reads TGTGCCAGCAGCCTACGGACAGGGGGCGACTATGGCTACACCTTC. V is TRBV7-2 and J is TRBJ1-2; 11 bases map to TRBD1. The J segment lost 3 bases and the V segment lost 5 bases, leaving 5 bases of the junction unmatched. The CDR3 totals 15 residues. Looked up from germline, CDR1 is SGHTA and CDR2 is FQGNSA.

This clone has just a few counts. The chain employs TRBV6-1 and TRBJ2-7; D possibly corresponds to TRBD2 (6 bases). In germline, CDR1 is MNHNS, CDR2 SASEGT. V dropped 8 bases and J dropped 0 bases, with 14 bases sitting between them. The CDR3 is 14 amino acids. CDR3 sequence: CASGGRGDSYEQYF. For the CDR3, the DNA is TGTGCCAGCGGAGGGCGGGGCGACTCCTACGAGCAGTACTTC.

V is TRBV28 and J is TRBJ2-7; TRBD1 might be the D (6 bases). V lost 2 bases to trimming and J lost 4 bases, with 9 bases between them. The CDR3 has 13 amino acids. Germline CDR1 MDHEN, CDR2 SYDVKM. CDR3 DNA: TGTGCCAGCAGTTTAGTCAGGGGATACGAGCAGTACTTC. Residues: CASSLVRGYEQYF.

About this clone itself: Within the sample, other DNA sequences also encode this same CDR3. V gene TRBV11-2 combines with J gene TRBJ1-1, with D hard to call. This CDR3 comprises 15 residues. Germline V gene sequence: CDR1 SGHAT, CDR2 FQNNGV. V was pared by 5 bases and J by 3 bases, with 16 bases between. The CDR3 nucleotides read TGTGCCAGCAGCCCGATATCGGGAGTCTACACTGAAGCTTTCTTT. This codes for CASSPISGVYTEAFF.

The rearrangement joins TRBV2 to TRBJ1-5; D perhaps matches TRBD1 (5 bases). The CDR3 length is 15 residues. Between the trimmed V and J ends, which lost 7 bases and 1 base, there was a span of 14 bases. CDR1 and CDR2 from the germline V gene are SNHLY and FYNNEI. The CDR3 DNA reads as TGTGCCAGCACGGTGGAACGACAGAGCAATCAGCCCCAGCATTTT. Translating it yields CASTVERQSNQPQHF.

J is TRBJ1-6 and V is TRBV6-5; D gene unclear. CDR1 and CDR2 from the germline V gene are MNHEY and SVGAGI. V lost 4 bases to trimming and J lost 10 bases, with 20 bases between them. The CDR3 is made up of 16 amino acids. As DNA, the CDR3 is TGTGCCAGCAGTTCGCCCGGGAAGTCCTCCCTCTCACCCCTCCACTTT. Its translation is CASSSPGKSSLSPLHF.

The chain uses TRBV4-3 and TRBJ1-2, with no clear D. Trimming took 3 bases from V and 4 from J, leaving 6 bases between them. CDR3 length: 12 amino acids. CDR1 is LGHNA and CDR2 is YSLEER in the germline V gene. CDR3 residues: CASSQGVYGYTF. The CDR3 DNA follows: TGCGCCAGCAGCCAGGGAGTCTATGGCTACACCTTC.

CDR3: CASSASARNYGYTF. The CDR3 coding sequence is TGTGCCAGCAGTGCCTCCGCCAGGAACTATGGCTACACCTTC. The chain couples TRBV2 to TRBJ1-2; D is undetermined. The CDR3 has 14 amino acids. V was clipped by 4 bases and J by 2 bases, with 11 bases between them. In germline, CDR1 is SNHLY, CDR2 FYNNEI.

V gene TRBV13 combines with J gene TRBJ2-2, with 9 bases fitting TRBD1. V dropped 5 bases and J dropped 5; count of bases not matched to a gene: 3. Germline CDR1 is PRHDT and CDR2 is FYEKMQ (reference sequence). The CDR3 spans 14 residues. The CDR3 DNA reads TGTGCCAGCAGCCACGGACAGGGGACCGGGGAGCTGTTTTTT. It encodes CASSHGQGTGELFF.

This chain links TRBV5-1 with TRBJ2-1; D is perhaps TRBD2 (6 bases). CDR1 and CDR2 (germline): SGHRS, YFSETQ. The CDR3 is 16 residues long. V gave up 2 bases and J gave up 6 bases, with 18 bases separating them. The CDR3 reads CASSFSGKRATNEQFF. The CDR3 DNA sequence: TGCGCCAGCAGCTTTTCGGGCAAGCGGGCTACCAATGAGCAGTTCTTC.

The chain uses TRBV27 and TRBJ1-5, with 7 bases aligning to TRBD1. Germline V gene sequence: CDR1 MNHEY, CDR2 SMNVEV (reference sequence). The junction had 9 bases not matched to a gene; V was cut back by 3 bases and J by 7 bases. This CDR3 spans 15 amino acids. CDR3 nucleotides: TGTGCCAGCAGTTTTGCAACAGGGGCCCACCAGCCCCAGCATTTT. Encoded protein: CASSFATGAHQPQHF.

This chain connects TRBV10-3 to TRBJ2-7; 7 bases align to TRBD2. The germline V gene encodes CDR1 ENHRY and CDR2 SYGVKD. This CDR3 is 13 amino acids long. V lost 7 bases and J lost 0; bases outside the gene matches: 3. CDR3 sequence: CAIMAGDSYEQYF. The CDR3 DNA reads TGTGCCATCATGGCGGGGGACTCCTACGAGCAGTACTTC.

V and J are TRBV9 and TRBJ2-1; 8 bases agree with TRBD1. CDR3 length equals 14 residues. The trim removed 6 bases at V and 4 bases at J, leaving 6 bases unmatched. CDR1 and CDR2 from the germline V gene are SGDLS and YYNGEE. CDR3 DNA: TGTGCCAGCACCCATGGACAGGGTTACAATGAGCAGTTCTTC. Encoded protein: CASTHGQGYNEQFF.

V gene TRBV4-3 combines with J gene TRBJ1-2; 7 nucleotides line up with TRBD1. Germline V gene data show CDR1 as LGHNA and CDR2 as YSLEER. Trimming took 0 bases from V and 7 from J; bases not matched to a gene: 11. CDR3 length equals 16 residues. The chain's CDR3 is CASSQDAGGTGVGYTF. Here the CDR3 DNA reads TGCGCCAGCAGCCAAGACGCGGGAGGAACAGGGGTTGGCTACACCTTC.

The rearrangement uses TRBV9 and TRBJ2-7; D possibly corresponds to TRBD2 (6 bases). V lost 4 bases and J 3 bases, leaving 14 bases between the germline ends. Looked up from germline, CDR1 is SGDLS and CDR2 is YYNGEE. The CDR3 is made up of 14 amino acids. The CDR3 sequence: CASSPSAGSYEQYF. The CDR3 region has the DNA TGTGCCAGCAGCCCTTCGGCGGGAAGCTACGAGCAGTACTTC.

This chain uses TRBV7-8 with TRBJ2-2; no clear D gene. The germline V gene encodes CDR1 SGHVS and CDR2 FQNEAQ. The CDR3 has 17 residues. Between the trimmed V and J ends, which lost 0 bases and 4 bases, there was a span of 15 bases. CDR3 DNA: TGTGCCAGCAGCTTAGCGAGTTCGACTCCGGGCACCGGGGAGCTGTTTTTT. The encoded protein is CASSLASSTPGTGELFF.

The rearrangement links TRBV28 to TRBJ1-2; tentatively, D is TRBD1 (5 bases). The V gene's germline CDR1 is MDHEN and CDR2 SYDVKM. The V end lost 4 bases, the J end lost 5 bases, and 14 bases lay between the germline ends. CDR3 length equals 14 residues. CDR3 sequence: CASSSDGGMYGYTF. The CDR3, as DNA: TGTGCCAGCAGTTCGGACGGGGGAATGTATGGCTACACCTTC.

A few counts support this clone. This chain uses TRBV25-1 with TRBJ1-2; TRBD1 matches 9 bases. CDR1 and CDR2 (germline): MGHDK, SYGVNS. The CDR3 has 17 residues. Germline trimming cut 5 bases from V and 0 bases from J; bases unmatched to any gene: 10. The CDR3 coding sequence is TGTGCCAGCAGTTCTCCTCCGGGACAGGGCTCTAACTATGGCTACACCTTC. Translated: CASSSPPGQGSNYGYTF.

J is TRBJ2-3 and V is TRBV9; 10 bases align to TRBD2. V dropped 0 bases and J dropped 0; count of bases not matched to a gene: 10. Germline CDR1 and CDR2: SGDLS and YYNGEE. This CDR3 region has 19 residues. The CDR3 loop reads CASSVDLSGGVTSTDTQYF. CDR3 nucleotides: TGTGCCAGCAGCGTAGATCTCAGCGGGGGGGTTACTAGCACAGATACGCAGTATTTT.

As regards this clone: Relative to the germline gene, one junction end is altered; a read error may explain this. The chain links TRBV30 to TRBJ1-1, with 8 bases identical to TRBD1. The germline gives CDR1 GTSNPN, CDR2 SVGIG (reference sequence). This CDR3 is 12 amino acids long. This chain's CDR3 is CAWSPGQASWSF. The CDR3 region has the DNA TGTGCCTGGAGTCCGGGACAGGCCAGTTGGAGCTTT.

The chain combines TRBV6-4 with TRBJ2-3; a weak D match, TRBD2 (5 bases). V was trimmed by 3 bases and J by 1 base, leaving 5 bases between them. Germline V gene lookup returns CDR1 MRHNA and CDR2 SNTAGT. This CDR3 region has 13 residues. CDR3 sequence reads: CASSEAGTDTQYF. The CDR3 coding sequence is TGTGCCAGCAGTGAAGCGGGCACAGATACGCAGTATTTT.

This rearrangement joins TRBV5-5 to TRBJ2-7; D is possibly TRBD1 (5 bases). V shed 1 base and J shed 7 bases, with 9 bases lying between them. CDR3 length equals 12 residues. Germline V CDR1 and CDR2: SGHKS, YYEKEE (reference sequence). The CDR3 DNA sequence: TGTGCCAGCAGCTTGAGGGGTGGGGAGCAGTACTTC. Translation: CASSLRGGEQYF.

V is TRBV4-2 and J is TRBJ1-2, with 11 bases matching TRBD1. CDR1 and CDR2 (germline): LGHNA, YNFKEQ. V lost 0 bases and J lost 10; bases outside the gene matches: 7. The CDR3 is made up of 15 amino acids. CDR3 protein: CASSQDLGTGGAYTF. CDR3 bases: TGTGCCAGCAGCCAAGATCTAGGGACAGGGGGAGCCTACACCTTC.

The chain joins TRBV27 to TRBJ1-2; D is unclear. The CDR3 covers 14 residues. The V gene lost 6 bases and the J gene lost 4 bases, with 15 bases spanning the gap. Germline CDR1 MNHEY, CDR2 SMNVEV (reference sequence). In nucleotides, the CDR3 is TGTGCCAGCAGCCCCCAGAGGGCGGCCTATGGCTACACCTTC. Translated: CASSPQRAAYGYTF.

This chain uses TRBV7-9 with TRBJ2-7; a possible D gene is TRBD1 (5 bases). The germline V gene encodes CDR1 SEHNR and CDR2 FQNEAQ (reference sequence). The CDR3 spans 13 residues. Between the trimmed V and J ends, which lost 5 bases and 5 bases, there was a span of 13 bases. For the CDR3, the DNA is TGTGCCAGCAGCCCCATACAGGCAAACGAGCAGTACTTC. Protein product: CASSPIQANEQYF.

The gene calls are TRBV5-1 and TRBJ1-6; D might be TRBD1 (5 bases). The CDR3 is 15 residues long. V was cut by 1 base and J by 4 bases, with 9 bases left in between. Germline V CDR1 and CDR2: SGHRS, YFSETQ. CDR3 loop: CASSLRGGYNSPLHF. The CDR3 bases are TGCGCCAGCAGCTTGCGTGGGGGGTATAATTCACCCCTCCACTTT.